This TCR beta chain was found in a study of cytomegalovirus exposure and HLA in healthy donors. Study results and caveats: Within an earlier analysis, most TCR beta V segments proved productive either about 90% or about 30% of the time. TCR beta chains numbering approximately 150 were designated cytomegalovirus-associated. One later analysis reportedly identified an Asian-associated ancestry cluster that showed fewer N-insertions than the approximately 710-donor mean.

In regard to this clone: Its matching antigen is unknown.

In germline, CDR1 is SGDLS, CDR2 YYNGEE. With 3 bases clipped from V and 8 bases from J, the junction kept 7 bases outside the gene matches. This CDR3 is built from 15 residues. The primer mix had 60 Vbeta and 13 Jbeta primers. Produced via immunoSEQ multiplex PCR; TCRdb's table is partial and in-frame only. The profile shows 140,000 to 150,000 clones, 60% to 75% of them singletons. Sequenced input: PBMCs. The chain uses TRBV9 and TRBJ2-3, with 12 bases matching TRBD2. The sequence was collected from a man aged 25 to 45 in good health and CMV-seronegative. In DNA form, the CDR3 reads TGTGCCAGCAGCGAGAGGAGACTAGCGGGGGCTACGCAGTATTTT. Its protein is CASSERRLAGATQYF.